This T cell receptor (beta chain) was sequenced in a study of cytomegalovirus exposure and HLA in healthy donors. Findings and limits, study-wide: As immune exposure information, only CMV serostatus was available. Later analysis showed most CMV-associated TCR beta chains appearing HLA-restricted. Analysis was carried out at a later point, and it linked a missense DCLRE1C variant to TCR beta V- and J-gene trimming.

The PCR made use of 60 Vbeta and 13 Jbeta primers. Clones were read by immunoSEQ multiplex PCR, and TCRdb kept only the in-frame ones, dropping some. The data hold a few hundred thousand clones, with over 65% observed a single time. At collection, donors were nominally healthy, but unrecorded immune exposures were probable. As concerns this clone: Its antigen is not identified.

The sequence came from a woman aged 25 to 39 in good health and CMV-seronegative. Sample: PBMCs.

Written as DNA, the CDR3 is TGTGCCAGCAGCCTTGTTACTAGCGGGAGCTATGAGCAGTTCTTC. Its protein is CASSLVTSGSYEQFF. J is TRBJ2-1 and V is TRBV14, with 11 nucleotides matching TRBD2. With V trimmed by 4 bases and J by 8 bases, 7 bases remained unmatched. The germline CDR1 and CDR2 sequences are SGHDN and FVKESK. CDR3 length: 15 residues.